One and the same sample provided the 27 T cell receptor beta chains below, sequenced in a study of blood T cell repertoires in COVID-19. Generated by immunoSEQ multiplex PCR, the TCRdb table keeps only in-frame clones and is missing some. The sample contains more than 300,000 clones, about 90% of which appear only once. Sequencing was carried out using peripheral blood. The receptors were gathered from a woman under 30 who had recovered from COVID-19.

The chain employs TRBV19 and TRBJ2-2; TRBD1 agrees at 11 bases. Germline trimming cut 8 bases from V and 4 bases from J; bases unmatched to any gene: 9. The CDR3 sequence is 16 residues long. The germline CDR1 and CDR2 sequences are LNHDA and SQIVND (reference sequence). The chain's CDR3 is CASGGRTGGRTGELFF. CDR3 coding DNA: TGTGCCAGTGGAGGAAGGACAGGGGGCCGCACCGGGGAGCTGTTTTTT. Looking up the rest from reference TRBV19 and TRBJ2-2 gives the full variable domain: DGGITQSPKYLFRKEGQNVTLSCEQNLNHDAMYWYRQDPGQGLRLIYYSQIVNDFQKGDIAEGYSVSREKKESFPLTVTSAQKNPTAFYLCASGGRTGGRTGELFFGEGSRLTVL.

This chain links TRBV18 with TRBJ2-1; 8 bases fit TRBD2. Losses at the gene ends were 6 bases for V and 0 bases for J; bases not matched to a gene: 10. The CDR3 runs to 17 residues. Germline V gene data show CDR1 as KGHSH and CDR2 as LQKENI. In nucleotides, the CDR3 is TGTGCCAGCTCGGGGCGGAGCGGGGGACTCTCCTACAATGAGCAGTTCTTC. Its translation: CASSGRSGGLSYNEQFF.

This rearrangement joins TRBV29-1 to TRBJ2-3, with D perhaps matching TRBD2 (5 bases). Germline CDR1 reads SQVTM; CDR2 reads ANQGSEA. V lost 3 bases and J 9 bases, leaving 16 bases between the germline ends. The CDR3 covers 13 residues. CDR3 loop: CSVELTDGLTQYF. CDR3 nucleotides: TGCAGCGTTGAGCTAACGGACGGACTGACGCAGTATTTT.

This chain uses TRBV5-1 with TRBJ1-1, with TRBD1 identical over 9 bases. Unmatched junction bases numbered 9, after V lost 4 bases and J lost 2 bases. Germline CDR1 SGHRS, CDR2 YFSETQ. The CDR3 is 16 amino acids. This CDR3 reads CASSPGTGLVNTEAFF. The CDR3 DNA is TGCGCCAGCAGCCCAGGGACAGGGCTCGTAAACACTGAAGCTTTCTTT.

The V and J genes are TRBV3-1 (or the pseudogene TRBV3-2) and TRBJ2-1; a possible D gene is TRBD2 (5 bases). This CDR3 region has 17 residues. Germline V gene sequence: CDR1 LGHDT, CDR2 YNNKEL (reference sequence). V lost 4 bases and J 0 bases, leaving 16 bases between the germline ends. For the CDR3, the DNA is TGTGCCAGCAGCCTACGCCGAGGGAGAAGCTCCTACAATGAGCAGTTCTTC. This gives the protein CASSLRRGRSSYNEQFF.

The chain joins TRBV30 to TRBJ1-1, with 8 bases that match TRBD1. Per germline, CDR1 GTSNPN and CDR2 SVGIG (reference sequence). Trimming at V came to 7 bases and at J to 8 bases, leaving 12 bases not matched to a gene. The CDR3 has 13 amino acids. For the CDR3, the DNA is TGTGCCTCGGCCCGACAGGGGCCGGGAGAAGCTTTCTTT. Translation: CASARQGPGEAFF. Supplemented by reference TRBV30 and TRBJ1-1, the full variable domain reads SQTIHQWPATLVQPVGSPLSLECTVEGTSNPNLYWYRQAAGRGLQLLFYSVGIGQISSEVPQNLSASRPQDRQFILSSKKLLLSDSGFYLCASARQGPGEAFFGQGTRLTVV.

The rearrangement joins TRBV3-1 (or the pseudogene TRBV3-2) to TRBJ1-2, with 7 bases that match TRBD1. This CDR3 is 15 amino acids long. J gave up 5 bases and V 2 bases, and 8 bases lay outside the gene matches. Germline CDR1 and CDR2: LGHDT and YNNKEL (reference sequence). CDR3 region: CASSQIGTAKYGYTF. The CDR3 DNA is TGTGCCAGCAGCCAAATCGGGACAGCAAAGTATGGCTACACCTTC.

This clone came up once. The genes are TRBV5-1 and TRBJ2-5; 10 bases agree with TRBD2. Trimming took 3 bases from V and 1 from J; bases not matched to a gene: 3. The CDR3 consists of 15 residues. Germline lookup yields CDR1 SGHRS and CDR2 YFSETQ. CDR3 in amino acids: CASSSGLAIQETQYF. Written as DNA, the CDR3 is TGCGCCAGCAGCTCGGGACTAGCGATCCAAGAGACCCAGTACTTC.

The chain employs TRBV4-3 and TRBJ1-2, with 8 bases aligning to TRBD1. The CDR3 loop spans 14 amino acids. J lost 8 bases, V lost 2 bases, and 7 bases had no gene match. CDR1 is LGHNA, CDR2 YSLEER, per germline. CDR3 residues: CASSQISGGRGYTF. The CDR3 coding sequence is TGCGCCAGCAGCCAAATATCAGGGGGCCGGGGCTACACCTTC.

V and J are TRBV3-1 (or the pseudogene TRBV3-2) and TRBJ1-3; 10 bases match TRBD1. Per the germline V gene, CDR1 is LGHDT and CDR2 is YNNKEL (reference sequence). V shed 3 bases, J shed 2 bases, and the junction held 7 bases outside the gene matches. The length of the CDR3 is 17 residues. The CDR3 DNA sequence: TGTGCCAGCAGCCATCCGACCGGGACAGGGGCTGGAAACACCATATATTTT. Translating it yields CASSHPTGTGAGNTIYF.

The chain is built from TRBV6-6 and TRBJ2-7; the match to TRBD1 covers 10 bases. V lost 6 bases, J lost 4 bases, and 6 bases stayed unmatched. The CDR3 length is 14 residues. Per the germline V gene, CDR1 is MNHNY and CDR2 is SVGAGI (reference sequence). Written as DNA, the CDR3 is TGTGCCAGCAGGAGGGGGACAGGGGAATACGAGCAGTACGTC. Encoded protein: CASRRGTGEYEQYV.

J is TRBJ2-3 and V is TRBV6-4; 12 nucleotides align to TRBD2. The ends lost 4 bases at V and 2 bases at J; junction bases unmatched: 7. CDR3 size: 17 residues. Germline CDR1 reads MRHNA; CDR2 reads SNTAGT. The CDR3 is CASSASGLAGFTDTQYF. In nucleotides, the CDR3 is TGTGCCAGCAGTGCCTCAGGACTAGCGGGGTTCACAGATACGCAGTATTTT.

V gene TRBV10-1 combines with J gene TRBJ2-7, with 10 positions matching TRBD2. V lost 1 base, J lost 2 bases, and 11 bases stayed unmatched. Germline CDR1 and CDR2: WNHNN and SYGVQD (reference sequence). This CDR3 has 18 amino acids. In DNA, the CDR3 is TGCGCCAGCAGTGAGTGCTCTCTAGCGGGAGAATTTCCCTACGAGCAGTACGTC. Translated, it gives CASSECSLAGEFPYEQYV.

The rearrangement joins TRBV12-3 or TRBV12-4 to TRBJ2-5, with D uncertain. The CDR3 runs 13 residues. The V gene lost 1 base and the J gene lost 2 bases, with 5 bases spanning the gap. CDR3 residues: CASSLGTQETQYF. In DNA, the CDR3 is TGTGCCAGCAGTTTAGGCACACAAGAGACCCAGTACTTC.

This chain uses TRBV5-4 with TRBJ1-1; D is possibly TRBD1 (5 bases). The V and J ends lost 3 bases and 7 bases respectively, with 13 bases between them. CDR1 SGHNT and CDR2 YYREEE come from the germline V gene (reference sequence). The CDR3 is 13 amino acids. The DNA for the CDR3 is TGTGCCAGCAGCTCAGTTCAGGGTATTGAAGCTTTCTTT. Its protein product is CASSSVQGIEAFF. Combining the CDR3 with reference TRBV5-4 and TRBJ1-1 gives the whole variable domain ETGVTQSPTHLIKTRGQQVTLRCSSQSGHNTVSWYQQALGQGPQFIFQYYREEENGRGNFPPRFSGLQFPNYSSELNVNALELDDSALYLCASSSVQGIEAFFGQGTRLTVV.

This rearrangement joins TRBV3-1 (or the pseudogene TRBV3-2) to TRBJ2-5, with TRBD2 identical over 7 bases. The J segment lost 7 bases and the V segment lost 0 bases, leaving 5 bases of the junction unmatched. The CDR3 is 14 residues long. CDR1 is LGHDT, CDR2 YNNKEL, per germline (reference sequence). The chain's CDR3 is CASSQEIGGRTQYF. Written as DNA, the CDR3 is TGTGCCAGCAGCCAAGAAATCGGCGGGAGGACCCAGTACTTC.

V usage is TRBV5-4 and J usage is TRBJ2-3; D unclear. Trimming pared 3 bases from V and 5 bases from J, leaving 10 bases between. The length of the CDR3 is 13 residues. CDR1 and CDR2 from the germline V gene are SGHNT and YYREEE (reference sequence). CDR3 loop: CASSSPELDTQYF. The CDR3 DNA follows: TGTGCCAGCAGCTCCCCTGAGCTAGATACGCAGTATTTT.

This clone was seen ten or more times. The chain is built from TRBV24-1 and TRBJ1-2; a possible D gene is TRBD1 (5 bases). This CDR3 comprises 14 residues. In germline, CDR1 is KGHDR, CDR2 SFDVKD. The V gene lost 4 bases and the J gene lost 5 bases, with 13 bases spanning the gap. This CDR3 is CATSESGIWYGYTF. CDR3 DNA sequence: TGTGCCACCAGTGAATCAGGGATATGGTATGGCTACACCTTC.

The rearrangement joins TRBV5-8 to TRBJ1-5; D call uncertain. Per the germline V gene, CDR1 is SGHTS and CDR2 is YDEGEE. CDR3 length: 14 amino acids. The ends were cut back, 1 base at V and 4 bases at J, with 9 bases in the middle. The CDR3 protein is CASSLMYINQPQHF. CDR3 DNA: TGTGCCAGCAGCTTGATGTATATTAATCAGCCCCAGCATTTT.

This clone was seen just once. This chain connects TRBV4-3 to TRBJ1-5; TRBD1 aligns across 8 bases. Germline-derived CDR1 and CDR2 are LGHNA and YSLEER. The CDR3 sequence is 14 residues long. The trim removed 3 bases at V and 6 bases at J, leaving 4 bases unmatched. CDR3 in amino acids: CASSQGRGRQPQHF. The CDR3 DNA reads TGCGCCAGCAGCCAGGGCAGGGGGCGTCAGCCCCAGCATTTT.

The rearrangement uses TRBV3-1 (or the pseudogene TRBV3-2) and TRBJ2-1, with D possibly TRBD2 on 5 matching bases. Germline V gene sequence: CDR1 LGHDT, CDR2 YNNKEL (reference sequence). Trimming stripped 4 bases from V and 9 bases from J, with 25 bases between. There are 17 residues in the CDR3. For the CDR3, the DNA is TGTGCCAGCAGCCTGGAGCTAGCCCAGGATGCAGTCGGTGAGCAGTTCTTC. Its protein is CASSLELAQDAVGEQFF.

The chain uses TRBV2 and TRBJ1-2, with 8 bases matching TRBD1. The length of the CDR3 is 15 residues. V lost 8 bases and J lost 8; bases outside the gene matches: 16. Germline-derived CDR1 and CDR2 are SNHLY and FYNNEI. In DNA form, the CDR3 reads TGTGCCAGCCTAGGACAGGGAGATTCCCCGTGGGGCTACACCTTC. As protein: CASLGQGDSPWGYTF.

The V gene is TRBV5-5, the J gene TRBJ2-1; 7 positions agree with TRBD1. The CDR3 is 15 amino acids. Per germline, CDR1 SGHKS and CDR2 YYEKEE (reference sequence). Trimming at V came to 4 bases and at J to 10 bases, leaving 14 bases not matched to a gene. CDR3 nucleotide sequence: TGTGCCAGCAGCATAGAAAGGGGGCGATTCGCGGAGCAGTTCTTC. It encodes CASSIERGRFAEQFF.

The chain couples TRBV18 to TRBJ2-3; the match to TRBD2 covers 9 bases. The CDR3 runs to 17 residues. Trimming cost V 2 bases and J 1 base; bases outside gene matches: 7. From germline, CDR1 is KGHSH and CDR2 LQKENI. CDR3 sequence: CASSPRASGAGTDTQYF. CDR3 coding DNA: TGTGCCAGCTCACCAAGGGCTAGCGGGGCAGGCACAGATACGCAGTATTTT.

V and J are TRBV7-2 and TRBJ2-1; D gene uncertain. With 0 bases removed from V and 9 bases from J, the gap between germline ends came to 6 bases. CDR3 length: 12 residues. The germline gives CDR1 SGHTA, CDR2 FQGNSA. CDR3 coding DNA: TGTGCCAGCAGCTTAGCCGACACTGAGCAGTTCTTC. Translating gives CASSLADTEQFF.

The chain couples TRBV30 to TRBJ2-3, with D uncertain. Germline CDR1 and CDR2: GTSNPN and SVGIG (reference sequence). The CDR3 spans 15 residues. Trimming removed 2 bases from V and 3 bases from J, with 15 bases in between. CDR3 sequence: CAWSPTLVGTDTQYF. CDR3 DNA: TGTGCCTGGAGTCCCACCCTAGTGGGTACAGATACGCAGTATTTT.

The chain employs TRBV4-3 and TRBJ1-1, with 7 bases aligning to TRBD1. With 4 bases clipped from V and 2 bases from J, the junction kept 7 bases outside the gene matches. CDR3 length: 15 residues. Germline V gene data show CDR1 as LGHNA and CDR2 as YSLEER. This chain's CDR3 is CASSPARQGNTEAFF. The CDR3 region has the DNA TGCGCCAGCAGCCCGGCCCGACAGGGCAACACTGAAGCTTTCTTT.